This entry describes one T cell receptor beta chain. This entry is derived from a study of low-dose radiotherapy and immunotherapy resistance in tumors. With TRAV- and TRBV-specific primers, first-strand cDNA was made, covering the alpha and beta chains. TCR amplification ran roughly 21 PCR cycles using constant-region and V-primer adapter primers. Using its own MiXCR run on the reads, TCRdb lists one record per CDR3 protein. The sample contains 60,000 to 75,000 distinct CDR3 sequences, roughly 29% of which appear only once. The CDR3 extends over 12 amino acids. V was clipped by 5 bases and J by 5 bases; unmatched bases: 5. Germline CDR1 and CDR2: SQVTM and ANQGSEA. Time point denoted: before trial treatment.

Here the sequenced sample was PBMCs, taken before treatment. This clonotype was obtained from a male donor with rectosigmoid adenocarcinoma. This chain uses TRBV29-1 with TRBJ2-5, with 7 nucleotides matching TRBD1. The CDR3 region is CSVHRGVETQYF. The DNA for the CDR3 is TGCAGCGTTCACAGGGGTGTGGAGACCCAGTACTTC. The whole variable domain, filled in from reference TRBV29-1 and TRBJ2-5, reads SAVISQKPSRDICQRGTSLTIQCQVDSQVTMMFWYRQQPGQSLTLIATANQGSEATYESGFVIDKFPISRPNLTFSTLTVSNMSPEDSSIYLCSVHRGVETQYFGPGTRLLVL.